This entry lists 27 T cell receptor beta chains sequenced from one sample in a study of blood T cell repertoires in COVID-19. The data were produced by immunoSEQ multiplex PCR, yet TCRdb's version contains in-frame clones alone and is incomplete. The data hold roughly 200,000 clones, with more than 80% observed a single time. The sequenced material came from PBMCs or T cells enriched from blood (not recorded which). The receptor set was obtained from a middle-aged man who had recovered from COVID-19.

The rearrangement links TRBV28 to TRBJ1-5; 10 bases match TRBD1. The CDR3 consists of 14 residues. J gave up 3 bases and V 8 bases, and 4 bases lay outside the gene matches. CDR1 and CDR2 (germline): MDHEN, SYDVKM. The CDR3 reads CASAGQGVNQPQHF. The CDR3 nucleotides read TGTGCCAGCGCCGGACAGGGGGTCAATCAGCCCCAGCATTTT.

CDR3 in amino acids: CASSPRVSGANVLTF. The CDR3 bases are TGTGCCAGCAGCCCGCGGGTCTCTGGGGCCAACGTCCTGACTTTC. This chain joins TRBV11-2 and TRBJ2-6; the D gene is possibly TRBD2 (5 bases). Trimming removed 5 bases from V and 0 bases from J, with 8 bases in between. The CDR3 consists of 15 residues. In germline, CDR1 is SGHAT, CDR2 FQNNGV.

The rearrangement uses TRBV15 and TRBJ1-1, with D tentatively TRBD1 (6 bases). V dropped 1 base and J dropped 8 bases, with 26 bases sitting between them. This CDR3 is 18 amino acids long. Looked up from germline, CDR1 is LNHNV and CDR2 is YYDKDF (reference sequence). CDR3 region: CATSRVTGFPPSELEAFF. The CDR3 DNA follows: TGTGCCACCAGCAGAGTAACAGGGTTCCCTCCTTCCGAACTCGAAGCTTTCTTT.

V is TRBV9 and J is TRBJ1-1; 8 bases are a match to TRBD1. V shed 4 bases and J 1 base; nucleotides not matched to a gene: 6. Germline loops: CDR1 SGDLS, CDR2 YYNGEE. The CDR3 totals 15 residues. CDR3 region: CASSPHGQGNTEAFF. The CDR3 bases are TGTGCCAGCAGCCCACACGGACAGGGGAACACTGAAGCTTTCTTT. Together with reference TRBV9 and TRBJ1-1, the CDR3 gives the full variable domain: DSGVTQTPKHLITATGQRVTLRCSPRSGDLSVYWYQQSLDQGLQFLIQYYNGEERAKGNILERFSAQQFPDLHSELNLSSLELGDSALYFCASSPHGQGNTEAFFGQGTRLTVV.

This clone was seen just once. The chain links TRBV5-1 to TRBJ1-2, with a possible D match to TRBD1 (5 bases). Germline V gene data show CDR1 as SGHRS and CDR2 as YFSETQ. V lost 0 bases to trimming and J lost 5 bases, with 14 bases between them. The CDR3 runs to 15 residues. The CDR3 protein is CASSLGQPAEYGYTF. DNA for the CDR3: TGCGCCAGCAGCTTGGGACAGCCGGCGGAATATGGCTACACCTTC.

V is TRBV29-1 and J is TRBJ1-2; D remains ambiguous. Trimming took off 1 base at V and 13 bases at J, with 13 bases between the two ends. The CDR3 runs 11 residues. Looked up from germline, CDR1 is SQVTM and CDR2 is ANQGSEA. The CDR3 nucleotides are TGCAGCGTTGAAGGGAGGTCCTTAATCACCTTC. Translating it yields CSVEGRSLITF.

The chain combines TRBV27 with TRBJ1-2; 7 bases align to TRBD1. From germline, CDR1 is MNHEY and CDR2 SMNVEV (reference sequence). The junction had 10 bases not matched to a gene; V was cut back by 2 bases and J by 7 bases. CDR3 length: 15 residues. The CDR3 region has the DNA TGTGCCAGCAGTTTACGACAGGGAGGTCACGGTGGCTACACCTTC. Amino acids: CASSLRQGGHGGYTF.

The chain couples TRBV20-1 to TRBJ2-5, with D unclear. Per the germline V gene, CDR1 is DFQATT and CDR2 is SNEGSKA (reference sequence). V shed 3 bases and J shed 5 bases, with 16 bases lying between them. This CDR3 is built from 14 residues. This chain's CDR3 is CSASVAGAAETQYF. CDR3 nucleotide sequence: TGCAGTGCTAGTGTAGCCGGAGCTGCGGAGACCCAGTACTTC.

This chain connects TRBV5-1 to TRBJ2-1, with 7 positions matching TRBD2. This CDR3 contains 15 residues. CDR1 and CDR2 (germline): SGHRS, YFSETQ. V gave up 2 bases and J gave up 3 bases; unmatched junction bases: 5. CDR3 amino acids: CASSFERGLYNEQFF. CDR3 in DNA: TGCGCCAGCAGCTTCGAGCGGGGTCTCTACAATGAGCAGTTCTTC.

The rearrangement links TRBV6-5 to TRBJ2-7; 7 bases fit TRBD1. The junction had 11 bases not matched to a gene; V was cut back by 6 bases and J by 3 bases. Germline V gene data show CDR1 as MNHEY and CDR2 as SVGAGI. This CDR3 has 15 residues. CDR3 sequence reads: CASRTGTVGHYEQYF. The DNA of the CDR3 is TGTGCCAGCAGAACCGGGACAGTAGGACACTACGAGCAGTACTTC.

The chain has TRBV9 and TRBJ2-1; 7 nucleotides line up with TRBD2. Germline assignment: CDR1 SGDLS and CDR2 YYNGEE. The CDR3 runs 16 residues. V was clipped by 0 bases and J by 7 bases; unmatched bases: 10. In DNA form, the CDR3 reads TGTGCCAGCAGCGTAGAAGGGAGACTAGCCGGGAATGAGCAGTTCTTC. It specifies CASSVEGRLAGNEQFF.

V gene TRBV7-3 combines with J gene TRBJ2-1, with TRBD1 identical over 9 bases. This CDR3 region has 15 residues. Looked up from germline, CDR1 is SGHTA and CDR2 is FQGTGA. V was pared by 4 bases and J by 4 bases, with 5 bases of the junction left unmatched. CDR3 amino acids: CASSSPGQGYNEQFF. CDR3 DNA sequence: TGTGCCAGCAGCTCCCCGGGACAGGGATACAATGAGCAGTTCTTC.

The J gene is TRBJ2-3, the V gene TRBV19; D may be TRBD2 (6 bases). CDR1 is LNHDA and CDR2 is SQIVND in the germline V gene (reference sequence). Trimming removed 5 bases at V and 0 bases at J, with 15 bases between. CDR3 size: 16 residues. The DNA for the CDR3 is TGTGCCAGTAGTCCTTACTTTCTAGCGAGCACAGATACGCAGTATTTT. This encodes CASSPYFLASTDTQYF.

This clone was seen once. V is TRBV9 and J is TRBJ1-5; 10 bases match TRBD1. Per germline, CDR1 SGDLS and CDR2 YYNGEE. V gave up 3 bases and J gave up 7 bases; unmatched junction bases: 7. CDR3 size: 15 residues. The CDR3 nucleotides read TGTGCCAGCAGCGCCGGGACAGGGGTTAACCAGCCCCAGCATTTT. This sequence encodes CASSAGTGVNQPQHF. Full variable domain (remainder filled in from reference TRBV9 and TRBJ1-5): DSGVTQTPKHLITATGQRVTLRCSPRSGDLSVYWYQQSLDQGLQFLIQYYNGEERAKGNILERFSAQQFPDLHSELNLSSLELGDSALYFCASSAGTGVNQPQHFGDGTRLSIL.

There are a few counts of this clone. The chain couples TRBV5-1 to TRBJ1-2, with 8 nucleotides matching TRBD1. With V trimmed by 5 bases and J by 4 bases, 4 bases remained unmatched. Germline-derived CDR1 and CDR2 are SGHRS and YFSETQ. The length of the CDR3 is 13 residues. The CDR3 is CASSYDRGYGYTF. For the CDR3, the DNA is TGCGCCAGCAGTTACGACAGGGGCTATGGCTACACCTTC.

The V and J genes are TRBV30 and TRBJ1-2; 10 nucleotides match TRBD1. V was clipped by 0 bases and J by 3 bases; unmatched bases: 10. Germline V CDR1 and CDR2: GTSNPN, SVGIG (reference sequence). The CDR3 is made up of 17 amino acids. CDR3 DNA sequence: TGTGCCTGGAGTGTGGGGGACAGGGGATCTTACGACTATGGCTACACCTTC. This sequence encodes CAWSVGDRGSYDYGYTF.

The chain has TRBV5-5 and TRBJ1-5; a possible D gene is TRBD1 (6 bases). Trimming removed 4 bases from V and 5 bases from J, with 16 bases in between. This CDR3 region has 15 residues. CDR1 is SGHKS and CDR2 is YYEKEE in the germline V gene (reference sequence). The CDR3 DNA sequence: TGTGCCAGCAGCCCCCGAACAGGGACGCATCAGCCCCAGCATTTT. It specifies CASSPRTGTHQPQHF.

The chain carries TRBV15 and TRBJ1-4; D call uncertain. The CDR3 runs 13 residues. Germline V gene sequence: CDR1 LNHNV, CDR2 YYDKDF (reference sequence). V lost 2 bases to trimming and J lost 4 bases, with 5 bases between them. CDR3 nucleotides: TGTGCCACCAGCAGACAGGATAATGAAAAACTGTTTTTT. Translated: CATSRQDNEKLFF.

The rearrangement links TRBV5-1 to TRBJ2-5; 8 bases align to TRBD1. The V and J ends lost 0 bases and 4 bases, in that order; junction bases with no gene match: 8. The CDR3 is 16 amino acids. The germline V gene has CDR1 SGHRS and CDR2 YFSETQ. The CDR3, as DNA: TGCGCCAGCAGCTTGGTGGGCAGGGGGCTAGGAGAGACCCAGTACTTC. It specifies CASSLVGRGLGETQYF. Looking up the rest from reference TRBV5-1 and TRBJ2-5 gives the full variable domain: KAGVTQTPRYLIKTRGQQVTLSCSPISGHRSVSWYQQTPGQGLQFLFEYFSETQRNKGNFPGRFSGRQFSNSRSEMNVSTLELGDSALYLCASSLVGRGLGETQYFGPGTRLLVL.

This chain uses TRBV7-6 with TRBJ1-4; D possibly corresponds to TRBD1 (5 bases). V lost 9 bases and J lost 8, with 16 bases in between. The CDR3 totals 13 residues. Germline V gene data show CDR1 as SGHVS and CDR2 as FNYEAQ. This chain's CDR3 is CASAGQTEEKLFF. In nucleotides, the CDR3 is TGTGCCAGTGCGGGGCAGACGGAAGAAAAACTGTTTTTT.

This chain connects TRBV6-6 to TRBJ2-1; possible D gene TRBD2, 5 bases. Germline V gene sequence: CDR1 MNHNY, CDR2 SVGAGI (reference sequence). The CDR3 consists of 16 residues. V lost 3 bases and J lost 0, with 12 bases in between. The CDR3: CASSYPDFSSYNEQFF. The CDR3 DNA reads TGTGCCAGCAGTTATCCGGACTTCAGCTCCTACAATGAGCAGTTCTTC.

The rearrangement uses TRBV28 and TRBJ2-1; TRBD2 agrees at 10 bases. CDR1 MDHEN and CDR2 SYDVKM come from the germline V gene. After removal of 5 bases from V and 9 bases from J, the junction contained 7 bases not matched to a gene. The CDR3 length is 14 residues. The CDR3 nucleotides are TGTGCCAGCAGTAAGAGCGGGAGGGATCGTGAGCAGTTCTTC. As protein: CASSKSGRDREQFF. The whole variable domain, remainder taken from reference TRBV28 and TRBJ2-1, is DVKVTQSSRYLVKRTGEKVFLECVQDMDHENMFWYRQDPGLGLRLIYFSYDVKMKEKGDIPEGYSVSREKKERFSLILESASTNQTSMYLCASSKSGRDREQFFGPGTRLTVL.

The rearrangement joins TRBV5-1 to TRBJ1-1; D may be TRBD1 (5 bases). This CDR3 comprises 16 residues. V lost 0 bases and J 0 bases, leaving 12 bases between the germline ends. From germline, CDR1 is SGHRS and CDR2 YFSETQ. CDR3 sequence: CASSLEGGAVNTEAFF. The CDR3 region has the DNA TGCGCCAGCAGCTTGGAAGGCGGGGCGGTGAACACTGAAGCTTTCTTT.

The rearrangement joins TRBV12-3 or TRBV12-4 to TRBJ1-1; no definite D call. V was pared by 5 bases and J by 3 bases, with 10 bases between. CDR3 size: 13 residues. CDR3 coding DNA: TGTGCCAGCAGTACACAGAGGGACACTGAAGCTTTCTTT. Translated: CASSTQRDTEAFF.

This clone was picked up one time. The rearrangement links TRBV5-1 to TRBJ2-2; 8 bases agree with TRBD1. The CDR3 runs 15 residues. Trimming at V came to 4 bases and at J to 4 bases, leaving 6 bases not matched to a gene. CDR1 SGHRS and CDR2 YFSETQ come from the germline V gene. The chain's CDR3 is CASSAGQEGTGELFF. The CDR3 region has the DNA TGCGCCAGCAGCGCGGGACAGGAAGGCACCGGGGAGCTGTTTTTT.

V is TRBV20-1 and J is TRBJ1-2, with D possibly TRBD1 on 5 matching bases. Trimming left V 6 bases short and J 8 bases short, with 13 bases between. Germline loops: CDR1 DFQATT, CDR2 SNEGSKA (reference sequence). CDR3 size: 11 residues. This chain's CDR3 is CSASREGGYTF. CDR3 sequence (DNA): TGCAGTGCCTCCAGGGAGGGCGGCTACACCTTC.

This CDR3 is CASSSGTGGYTF. The CDR3 coding sequence is TGTGCCAGCAGCTCTGGGACAGGGGGCTACACCTTC. The rearrangement joins TRBV28 to TRBJ1-2; 9 bases agree with TRBD1. CDR3 length equals 12 residues. V shed 6 bases and J 8 bases; nucleotides not matched to a gene: 4. Per the germline V gene, CDR1 is MDHEN and CDR2 is SYDVKM.